This T cell receptor beta chain derives from a study of TIL therapy for anti-PD-1-resistant metastatic lung cancer (dated by TCRdb to about 2021). With respect to the entire study: Tumors were harvested before any PD-1/PD-L1 blockade; patients then received nivolumab, and those progressing received lymphodepletion, expanded TIL infusion and IL-2. T cell receptor beta sequencing of tumor and peripheral blood was used to follow clonotypes across the tumor, the expanded TIL product and serial blood samples. Across the cohort, whole-exome sequencing showed a median non-synonymous tumor mutation burden of approximately 1.5 mutations per megabase. A median age of roughly 54 years (range about 38-75) and a median tumor PD-L1 proportion score of approximately 6% were recorded among enrolled patients. The cohort was composed predominantly of lung adenocarcinoma, with a handful of EGFR-mutant and two ALK-rearranged tumors included, and half of patients were identified as current or former smokers. On the study overall, not on this receptor specifically: The study protocol defined all tumor marker inferences as exploratory. The baseline peripheral repertoire was partially replaced by infused TIL clonotypes, which then decayed over months, and persistence showed no apparent association with response. Because the cohort was highly selected, with more treatment-naive, never-smoker and oncogene-addicted patients than is typical, generalizability is limited.

The time point label, read with the paper, signifies: pre-treatment sample, taken before nivolumab and TIL therapy. Adults with stage 4 NSCLC were enrolled from October 2017 to early 2020 in a dual-center phase I trial. Samples came from a single-arm, open-label phase I trial of tumor-infiltrating lymphocyte therapy with nivolumab in advanced non-small cell lung cancer. Blood mononuclear cells were isolated from EDTA tubes by Ficoll gradient and were snap-frozen as pellets, and DNA was extracted with a Qiagen mini-prep kit. As concerns this clone: Its antigen is unknown. No base quality values were provided; no much bigger clone lies one nucleotide off.

TCR beta CDR3 regions were amplified from genomic DNA with the immunoSEQ v3 hsTCRB kit using bias-controlled multiplex PCR. TCR libraries were sequenced on an Illumina NextSeq 500 to 1.5 million to 2 million read pairs for survey level or 5-6 million for deep level. The study's own analysis went as follows. Clonality was reported by immunoSEQ Analyzer software, which also assigned V, D and J genes and filtered out non-productive sequences. Repertoires were compared using productive Simpson clonality and Morisita overlap index of productive TRB rearrangements between infused TIL and blood. The absolute count of a clonotype in blood was estimated by multiplying the lymphocyte count by the CD3+ fraction and by the productive frequency of the clone. Sourced from immuneACCESS, this table was stored by TCRdb with only in-frame sequences that have V and J called. A share of the clones is absent; for the studies checked, an unresolved V gene accounts for under half, and the remainder has no known explanation. V, J and clone size reflect that table, while D and trimming were determined from the DNA. In all, the sample holds 20,000 or so clones, and 83% of those were seen once. The ten largest clones add up to roughly 2% of the sample.

V is cut by 0 bases and J by 6 bases, and the space between the germline ends is 0 bases. The CDR3 numbers 11 residues from cysteine through phenylalanine. The DNA shown is the 33-base CDR3, in frame from base 1. In the germline V gene, CDR1 corresponds to SGHAT and CDR2 to FQNNGV. In this chain, TRBV11-2 is recombined with TRBJ1-5, with the D gene uncertain. The specimen comprised blood, sampled at baseline. This receptor was taken from a person aged 25-79 years with non-small cell lung cancer. The nucleotide sequence reads TGTGCCAGCAGCTTAGATCAGCCCCAGCATTTT. Its protein is CASSLDQPQHF.